One sample yielded the 29 T cell receptor beta chains listed below, sequenced in a study of blood T cell repertoires in COVID-19. Sequencing was performed with immunoSEQ multiplex PCR; in TCRdb, only in-frame clones are kept and a portion is missing. The sample gives about 120,000 clones, 60% to 80% of which show up once; 15% to 20% is in the top ten. The specimen was peripheral blood. The source is a woman older than 75 with active or convalescent COVID-19.

The rearrangement links TRBV27 to TRBJ2-7; 10 bases fit TRBD1. The CDR3 is 14 residues long. CDR1 and CDR2 from the germline V gene are MNHEY and SMNVEV (reference sequence). With V trimmed by 3 bases and J by 7 bases, 6 bases remained unmatched. CDR3 protein: CASSFHDRGREQYF. The CDR3 nucleotides read TGTGCCAGCAGTTTCCACGACAGGGGGCGGGAGCAGTACTTC.

This clone was seen only once. This sequence joins TRBV15 and TRBJ2-1; tentative D call: TRBD1 (6 bases). The V end was cut by 2 bases, the J end by 0 bases, with 11 bases between. The length of the CDR3 is 16 residues. Per germline, CDR1 LNHNV and CDR2 YYDKDF (reference sequence). CDR3 bases: TGTGCCACCAGCAGACCTCAGGGGTCCTCCTACAATGAGCAGTTCTTC. Translated, it gives CATSRPQGSSYNEQFF.

The gene calls are TRBV7-9 and TRBJ2-7; 11 bases fit TRBD2. The CDR3 has 15 amino acids. Germline V gene data show CDR1 as SEHNR and CDR2 as FQNEAQ (reference sequence). The V and J ends lost 5 bases and 3 bases, in that order; junction bases with no gene match: 6. CDR3 coding DNA: TGTGCCAGCAGCCCCGGGACTAGCGGTAACTACGAGCAGTACTTC. Amino acids: CASSPGTSGNYEQYF.

V usage is TRBV5-5 and J usage is TRBJ1-1, with D uncertain. This CDR3 contains 15 residues. Germline assignment: CDR1 SGHKS and CDR2 YYEKEE (reference sequence). The V and J ends lost 1 base and 1 base respectively, with 11 bases between them. CDR3 nucleotides: TGTGCCAGCAGCTTGACGTTTGGGAGGAACACTGAAGCTTTCTTT. This gives the protein CASSLTFGRNTEAFF.

This clone has a single count. The chain couples TRBV7-2 to TRBJ2-1; D unclear. Germline V gene sequence: CDR1 SGHTA, CDR2 FQGNSA. The ends were cut back, 5 bases at V and 4 bases at J, with 9 bases in the middle. This CDR3 region has 13 residues. CDR3 in amino acids: CASSVTNYNEQFF. The CDR3 DNA sequence: TGTGCCAGCAGCGTCACTAATTACAATGAGCAGTTCTTC.

V gene TRBV18 combines with J gene TRBJ1-2, with unresolved D. The CDR3 has 13 amino acids. The V end lost 3 bases, the J end lost 7 bases, and 12 bases lay between the germline ends. CDR1 and CDR2 from the germline V gene are KGHSH and LQKENI. This chain's CDR3 is CASSPPAPGGYTF. As DNA, the CDR3 is TGTGCCAGCTCACCCCCGGCCCCGGGTGGCTACACCTTC.

This chain links TRBV5-8 with TRBJ1-4, with 9 bases that match TRBD1. The ends lost 4 bases at V and 8 bases at J; junction bases unmatched: 9. This CDR3 is 15 amino acids long. CDR1 SGHTS and CDR2 YDEGEE come from the germline V gene. CDR3 bases: TGTGCCAGCAGCCTTCCCGGGACAGGGATGGAAAAACTGTTTTTT. Its protein is CASSLPGTGMEKLFF.

The chain is built from TRBV2 and TRBJ2-1, with 8 bases aligning to TRBD2. Per the germline V gene, CDR1 is SNHLY and CDR2 is FYNNEI. There are 15 residues in the CDR3. V trimming: 6 bases; J trimming: 11 bases; junction bases outside the gene matches: 15. The CDR3 reads CASRRIREGTSKQFF. The CDR3 DNA reads as TGTGCCAGCAGAAGGATTCGGGAGGGGACTTCTAAGCAGTTCTTC. Full variable domain (missing parts from reference TRBV2 and TRBJ2-1): EPEVTQTPSHQVTQMGQEVILRCVPISNHLYFYWYRQILGQKVEFLVSFYNNEISEKSEIFDDQFSVERPDGSNFTLKIRSTKLEDSAMYFCASRRIREGTSKQFFGPGTRLTVL.

This chain links TRBV19 with TRBJ1-1, with D possibly TRBD1 on 5 matching bases. V gave up 3 bases and J gave up 4 bases, with 12 bases separating them. Germline CDR1 is LNHDA and CDR2 is SQIVND (reference sequence). The CDR3 contains 14 residues. CDR3 nucleotide sequence: TGTGCCAGTAGTATCAGGGTGTCGAGCACTGAAGCTTTCTTT. It specifies CASSIRVSSTEAFF.

V usage is TRBV18 and J usage is TRBJ1-1, with D hard to call. The CDR3 loop spans 14 amino acids. The germline V gene has CDR1 KGHSH and CDR2 LQKENI. Deletions cut 5 bases from V and 0 bases from J, with 10 bases between. The CDR3 protein is CASSFNALNTEAFF. The CDR3 DNA follows: TGTGCCAGCTCATTTAATGCGTTGAACACTGAAGCTTTCTTT.

This chain uses TRBV27 with TRBJ1-2; 7 bases line up with TRBD1. This CDR3 is built from 15 residues. Unmatched junction bases numbered 6, after V lost 3 bases and J lost 2 bases. In germline, CDR1 is MNHEY, CDR2 SMNVEV (reference sequence). The CDR3 nucleotides are TGTGCCAGCAGTTTTGGGTCGGGACAGAACTATGGCTACACCTTC. This sequence encodes CASSFGSGQNYGYTF.

The rearrangement joins TRBV27 to TRBJ1-2; D gene ambiguous. This CDR3 has 14 residues. Germline V CDR1 and CDR2: MNHEY, SMNVEV (reference sequence). Trimming shortened V by 6 bases and J by 4 bases, and 15 bases separated the two germline ends. The CDR3 here is CASRKIESSYGYTF. In DNA, the CDR3 is TGTGCCAGCAGGAAAATCGAGAGTTCCTATGGCTACACCTTC.

The J gene is TRBJ2-7, the V gene TRBV11-2; 8 bases agree with TRBD2. V lost 4 bases to trimming and J lost 4 bases; unmatched junction nucleotides: 6. This CDR3 spans 14 amino acids. Germline V lookup: CDR1 SGHAT, CDR2 FQNNGV. The CDR3 is CASSSIAGTYEQYF. CDR3 DNA sequence: TGTGCCAGCAGCTCAATAGCGGGAACGTACGAGCAGTACTTC.

The chain is built from TRBV5-4 and TRBJ2-3; 12 bases map to TRBD2. CDR1 and CDR2 (germline): SGHNT, YYREEE (reference sequence). This CDR3 is built from 17 residues. Unmatched junction bases numbered 7, after V lost 2 bases and J lost 3 bases. The CDR3: CASSFILAGGLTDTQYF. The CDR3 DNA follows: TGTGCCAGCAGCTTTATACTAGCGGGAGGATTGACAGATACGCAGTATTTT.

The chain links TRBV6-5 to TRBJ1-2, with 7 bases identical to TRBD1. V lost 6 bases to trimming and J lost 4 bases; unmatched junction nucleotides: 11. Germline loops: CDR1 MNHEY, CDR2 SVGAGI. The CDR3 length is 15 residues. The DNA of the CDR3 is TGTGCCAGCAGAGCCCCGGGACAGCATAGCTATGGCTACACCTTC. Its translation is CASRAPGQHSYGYTF.

The chain is built from TRBV12-3 or TRBV12-4 and TRBJ1-1; D is ambiguous. The CDR3 sequence is 13 residues long. The germline V and J ends were trimmed by 5 bases and 0 bases, with 7 bases remaining between them. The DNA of the CDR3 is TGTGCCAGCAGTAAAGCGCTGAACACTGAAGCTTTCTTT. This codes for CASSKALNTEAFF.

This chain links TRBV29-1 with TRBJ2-1; D is perhaps TRBD2 (5 bases). This CDR3 has 16 amino acids. Germline V gene data show CDR1 as SQVTM and CDR2 as ANQGSEA. V was trimmed by 0 bases and J by 2 bases, leaving 14 bases between them. CDR3 region: CSVEDLGEYPYNEQFF. The CDR3, as DNA: TGCAGCGTTGAAGATCTTGGGGAGTACCCCTACAATGAGCAGTTCTTC.

The count of this clone is one. The gene calls are TRBV30 and TRBJ2-3, with 8 bases aligning to TRBD2. The germline V gene has CDR1 GTSNPN and CDR2 SVGIG (reference sequence). The junction had 6 bases not matched to a gene; V was cut back by 0 bases and J by 4 bases. The CDR3 contains 15 residues. The CDR3 nucleotides are TGTGCCTGGAGTGTAGGGCGGGAGGTCGCAGATACGCAGTATTTT. It translates to CAWSVGREVADTQYF.

The chain combines TRBV19 with TRBJ1-2; 8 bases agree with TRBD1. V lost 4 bases and J lost 4; bases outside the gene matches: 8. The CDR3 is 15 residues long. Germline values: CDR1 LNHDA, CDR2 SQIVND (reference sequence). The CDR3 reads CASSRTGSGGYGYTF. CDR3 sequence (DNA): TGTGCCAGTAGTAGGACAGGGAGTGGTGGCTATGGCTACACCTTC. The whole variable domain, remainder taken from reference TRBV19 and TRBJ1-2, is DGGITQSPKYLFRKEGQNVTLSCEQNLNHDAMYWYRQDPGQGLRLIYYSQIVNDFQKGDIAEGYSVSREKKESFPLTVTSAQKNPTAFYLCASSRTGSGGYGYTFGSGTRLTVV.

The rearrangement joins TRBV18 to TRBJ2-7; 8 bases line up with TRBD1. V shed 4 bases and J 5 bases; nucleotides not matched to a gene: 13. The CDR3 loop spans 16 amino acids. CDR1 is KGHSH and CDR2 is LQKENI in the germline V gene. The CDR3 nucleotides read TGTGCCAGCTCACTCGCGCGGACAGGGATGGTTCACGAGCAGTACTTC. This translates into CASSLARTGMVHEQYF. Complete variable domain (other parts from reference TRBV18 and TRBJ2-7): NAGVMQNPRHLVRRRGQEARLRCSPMKGHSHVYWYRQLPEEGLKFMVYLQKENIIDESGMPKERFSAEFPKEGPSILRIQQVVRGDSAAYFCASSLARTGMVHEQYFGPGTRLTVT.

The V call is TRBV28, the J call TRBJ2-3, with D perhaps matching TRBD2 (5 bases). Germline CDR1 and CDR2: MDHEN and SYDVKM. The CDR3 loop spans 12 amino acids. Between the trimmed V and J ends, which lost 6 bases and 5 bases, there was a span of 9 bases. DNA for the CDR3: TGTGCCAGCAGAGGGAGCTTAGATACGCAGTATTTT. Translated, it gives CASRGSLDTQYF.

The V and J genes are TRBV7-2 and TRBJ2-1, with TRBD2 matching 9 bases. CDR3 length equals 14 residues. Germline CDR1 SGHTA, CDR2 FQGNSA. The junction had 3 bases not matched to a gene; V was cut back by 1 base and J by 8 bases. This CDR3 is CASSLGGRADEQFF. In DNA, the CDR3 is TGTGCCAGCAGCTTAGGCGGGAGGGCCGATGAGCAGTTCTTC.

This clone showed up just a few times. J is TRBJ2-7 and V is TRBV7-2; 12 positions agree with TRBD2. Germline loops: CDR1 SGHTA, CDR2 FQGNSA. The CDR3 consists of 16 residues. With 5 bases clipped from V and 0 bases from J, the junction kept 5 bases outside the gene matches. CDR3 in amino acids: CASSPGLAGNSYEQYF. In nucleotides, the CDR3 is TGTGCCAGCAGCCCCGGACTAGCGGGAAACTCCTACGAGCAGTACTTC.

The DNA for the CDR3 is TGTGCCAGCAGTCAGAGGGGGTCAGATACGCAGTATTTT. This translates into CASSQRGSDTQYF. V usage is TRBV7-9 and J usage is TRBJ2-3; tentatively, D is TRBD1 (6 bases). V lost 6 bases to trimming and J lost 4 bases, with 11 bases between them. CDR1 and CDR2 (germline): SEHNR, FQNEAQ (reference sequence). This CDR3 spans 13 amino acids.

As DNA, the CDR3 is TGTGCCATCAGAGAAGAGATGGCTGAAGCTTTCTTT. Its protein product is CAIREEMAEAFF. This chain uses TRBV10-3 with TRBJ1-1, with D hard to call. Trimming removed 6 bases from V and 6 bases from J, with 11 bases in between. Germline V gene sequence: CDR1 ENHRY, CDR2 SYGVKD. CDR3 size: 12 residues.

The chain joins TRBV28 to TRBJ2-3; tentatively, D is TRBD2 (5 bases). V was clipped by 7 bases and J by 7 bases, with 12 bases between them. Per germline, CDR1 MDHEN and CDR2 SYDVKM. The CDR3 spans 12 residues. The CDR3 protein is CASNGVYYTQYF. The CDR3 nucleotides are TGTGCCAGCAACGGGGTTTACTATACGCAGTATTTT.

This chain uses TRBV18 with TRBJ2-5; D is perhaps TRBD1 (6 bases). Trimming shortened V by 5 bases and J by 2 bases, and 15 bases separated the two germline ends. The germline gives CDR1 KGHSH, CDR2 LQKENI. This CDR3 spans 15 amino acids. CDR3 in DNA: TGTGCCAGCTCAGCAGGACAGATAGTTCAAGAGACCCAGTACTTC. Its protein product is CASSAGQIVQETQYF.

This clone turned up a few times. The J gene is TRBJ1-2, the V gene TRBV18; D might be TRBD1 (6 bases). This CDR3 is 12 amino acids long. Germline loops: CDR1 KGHSH, CDR2 LQKENI. Trimming pared 1 base from V and 10 bases from J, leaving 10 bases between. CDR3 sequence: CASSPLSGVYTF. Here the CDR3 DNA reads TGTGCCAGCTCACCACTTTCAGGGGTCTACACCTTC.

This clone was seen repeatedly, ten times or more. V is TRBV7-9 and J is TRBJ1-3; D is perhaps TRBD1 (6 bases). The CDR3 sequence is 17 residues long. Trimming removed 5 bases from V and 0 bases from J, with 17 bases in between. Germline V gives CDR1 SEHNR, CDR2 FQNEAQ (reference sequence). The CDR3 here is CASSANSWTVSGNTIYF. The CDR3 DNA reads as TGTGCCAGCAGCGCCAACTCCTGGACAGTCTCTGGAAACACCATATATTTT.